This T cell receptor beta chain was profiled in a study of blood T cell repertoires in COVID-19. Across the study: Donors in the United States, Italy and Spain gave samples during acute or convalescent COVID-19. Nucleic acid was either cDNA or gDNA, and it came from T cells, B-cell-depleted T cells, or PBMCs.

The method was immunoSEQ multiplex PCR; TCRdb's version includes in-frame clones alone and lacks a portion of them. The repertoire holds about half a million clones, with approximately 83% as singletons. Germline V gene lookup returns CDR1 LGHDT and CDR2 YNNKEL (reference sequence). V was clipped by 4 bases and J by 7 bases; unmatched bases: 9. This CDR3 has 16 residues. The sample consisted of peripheral blood. The sequence was collected from a human donor in a cohort sampled during active COVID-19. The rearrangement uses TRBV3-1 (or the pseudogene TRBV3-2) and TRBJ2-1; TRBD2 agrees at 11 bases. The CDR3: CASSPTTSGMGNEQFF. The CDR3 DNA reads TGTGCCAGCAGCCCTACGACTAGCGGGATGGGTAATGAGCAGTTCTTC.